This TCR beta chain was captured by sequencing in a study of T cell changes during pregnancy in multiple sclerosis. Profiled with immunoSEQ multiplex PCR; TCRdb holds only in-frame clones, not every one. The data contain some 90,000 clones, roughly 91% of them seen just once; the ten biggest clones take up about 1.7%. Germline CDR1 reads SGHVS; CDR2 reads FQNEAQ. V lost 1 base to trimming and J lost 2 bases; unmatched junction nucleotides: 4. This CDR3 has 15 amino acids. For this clone: This sample also contains other DNA sequences that code for the same CDR3.

The source of this sequence is a female donor in good health, enrolled as a control in a pregnancy study. Sequenced here: peripheral blood, sampled after pregnancy. V and J are TRBV7-8 and TRBJ1-2, with 7 bases fitting TRBD1. CDR3 sequence reads: CASSLGTGGNYGYTF. CDR3 nucleotide sequence: TGTGCCAGCAGCTTAGGGACAGGTGGAAACTATGGCTACACCTTC.